A single sample is the source of the 27 T cell receptor beta chains below, sequenced in a study of identical twins. One entry per CDR3 protein results from TCRdb running MiXCR on the 5' RACE reads. Here the sample spans 600,000 to 700,000 distinct CDR3 sequences, 21% being singletons. In addition, the sample was reused for a study of T cells expressing NK-cell markers.

Sequencing used PBMCs. These receptors all stem from a woman under 30 in good health.

This clonotype was picked up many times. This chain uses TRBV12-3 or TRBV12-4 with TRBJ1-1; D uncertain. Trimming left V 3 bases short and J 0 bases short, with 2 bases between. The CDR3 has 12 residues. For the CDR3, the DNA is TGTGCCAGCAGTTTCTTGAACACTGAAGCTTTCTTT. Residues: CASSFLNTEAFF.

The sample holds many counts of this clonotype. CDR3 region: CASSFSGTPNEQFF. The DNA for the CDR3 is TGTGCCAGCAGTTTTTCCGGGACGCCAAATGAGCAGTTCTTC. The chain links TRBV12-3 or TRBV12-4 to TRBJ2-1, with D possibly called TRBD1 or TRBD2 (5 bases each). The V gene lost 3 bases and the J gene lost 7 bases, with 13 bases spanning the gap. The CDR3 has 14 residues.

This clonotype was detected a few times. This chain joins TRBV12-3 or TRBV12-4 and TRBJ2-3; perhaps TRBD2 as D (6 bases). The CDR3 length is 20 residues. V was cut by 5 bases and J by 2 bases, with 29 bases left in between. CDR3 sequence (DNA): TGTGCCAGCAGTCCCCGGCCAGGGATCGCGGGCGGGAAGGTCACAGATACGCAGTATTTT. This translates into CASSPRPGIAGGKVTDTQYF.

The J gene is TRBJ2-7, the V gene TRBV6-1, with 7 bases that match TRBD2. The CDR3 has 14 amino acids. Per germline, CDR1 MNHNS and CDR2 SASEGT. V trimming: 4 bases; J trimming: 2 bases; junction bases outside the gene matches: 5. The CDR3 loop is CASSAAGVTYEQYF. CDR3 sequence (DNA): TGTGCCAGCAGTGCCGCGGGGGTGACCTACGAGCAGTACTTC.

The chain employs TRBV20-1 and TRBJ2-5; 7 bases match TRBD2. The CDR3 runs 15 residues. J lost 4 bases, V lost 5 bases, and 13 bases had no gene match. Per the germline V gene, CDR1 is DFQATT and CDR2 is SNEGSKA (reference sequence). CDR3 nucleotide sequence: TGCAGTGCTGGAGGCGGGAAGGGACTATTAGAGACCCAGTACTTC. It specifies CSAGGGKGLLETQYF.

This clonotype was seen a handful of times. V and J are TRBV20-1 and TRBJ1-2; a possible D gene is TRBD1 (6 bases). This CDR3 has 13 amino acids. V shed 2 bases and J shed 6 bases, with 13 bases lying between them. Germline V gene lookup returns CDR1 DFQATT and CDR2 SNEGSKA (reference sequence). The CDR3 protein is CSARPTGSDGYTF. The CDR3 DNA reads as TGCAGTGCTAGACCCACAGGGAGTGATGGCTACACCTTC.

This clonotype was picked up many times. Sequence at one end of the junction differs from germline and may be a read error. The chain combines TRBV4-3 with TRBJ1-2; D call uncertain. The V gene's germline CDR1 is LGHNA and CDR2 YSLEER. The CDR3 length is 12 residues. This CDR3 reads CASSQANYGYTF. The CDR3 nucleotides read TGTGCCAGCAGCCAAGCCAACTATGGCTACACCTTC.

This clonotype was found a few times. The chain recombines TRBV7-8 with TRBJ2-7; 9 nucleotides agree with TRBD2. This CDR3 is built from 14 residues. J lost 6 bases, V lost 6 bases, and 9 bases had no gene match. Germline values: CDR1 SGHVS, CDR2 FQNEAQ. DNA for the CDR3: TGTGCCAGCAGTCTAGCGGGAATTTGGGTCGAGCAGTACTTC. Translated: CASSLAGIWVEQYF.

This clonotype was recorded many times. V usage is TRBV6-1 and J usage is TRBJ1-3, with D unclear. The CDR3 has 15 amino acids. Germline CDR1 and CDR2: MNHNS and SASEGT. Trimming stripped 6 bases from V and 4 bases from J, with 16 bases between. The CDR3 loop is CASRRSSTDGNTIYF. The CDR3 DNA sequence: TGTGCCAGCAGACGTAGTAGTACAGACGGAAACACCATATATTTT.

This clonotype has only a few counts. The chain is built from TRBV18 and TRBJ2-1; 11 bases are a match to TRBD2. CDR1 and CDR2 from the germline V gene are KGHSH and LQKENI. The CDR3 has 15 residues. The J segment lost 10 bases and the V segment lost 2 bases, leaving 7 bases of the junction unmatched. CDR3 residues: CASSPSPTSGDEQFF. The CDR3 DNA sequence: TGTGCCAGCTCACCAAGCCCGACTAGCGGGGACGAGCAGTTCTTC.

The CDR3 is CASSPTGWREKLFF. Here the CDR3 DNA reads TGTGCCAGCAGCCCTACAGGGTGGCGGGAAAAACTGTTTTTT. The chain is built from TRBV5-8 and TRBJ1-4; possible D gene TRBD1, 6 bases. The ends were cut back, 4 bases at V and 8 bases at J, with 15 bases in the middle. CDR1 and CDR2 (germline): SGHTS, YDEGEE. The CDR3 totals 14 residues.

This clonotype has just a few counts. This rearrangement joins TRBV12-3 or TRBV12-4 to TRBJ2-1, with D unresolved. The CDR3 extends over 15 amino acids. Deletions cut 5 bases from V and 0 bases from J, with 11 bases between. The CDR3 spells CASSISSPSYNEQFF. The CDR3 nucleotides read TGTGCCAGCAGTATTAGCTCTCCCTCCTACAATGAGCAGTTCTTC.

This clonotype has just a few counts. V gene TRBV7-6 combines with J gene TRBJ2-5; D ambiguous. CDR3 size: 14 residues. Germline V CDR1 and CDR2: SGHVS, FNYEAQ. Trimming cost V 1 base and J 5 bases, with 11 bases left between them. This chain's CDR3 is CASSLDRAVETQYF. As DNA, the CDR3 is TGTGCCAGCAGCTTAGACCGGGCAGTGGAGACCCAGTACTTC.

There are a few counts of this clonotype. The CDR3 coding sequence is TGTGCCAGCAGCCCATCGACTCGATTCTCTGGGGCCAACGTCCTGACTTTC. It encodes CASSPSTRFSGANVLTF. The chain has TRBV4-2 and TRBJ2-6; D remains ambiguous. In germline, CDR1 is LGHNA, CDR2 YNFKEQ. Trimming took 4 bases from V and 0 from J, leaving 13 bases between them. The CDR3 is made up of 17 amino acids.

This clonotype was seen a few times. J is TRBJ2-5 and V is TRBV7-2; TRBD2 matches at 10 bases. After removal of 5 bases from V and 1 base from J, the junction contained 7 bases not matched to a gene. Looked up from germline, CDR1 is SGHTA and CDR2 is FQGNSA. The CDR3 covers 16 residues. CDR3 protein: CASSRGPSGSQETQYF. CDR3 nucleotide sequence: TGTGCCAGCAGCCGCGGTCCTAGCGGGAGCCAAGAGACCCAGTACTTC.

The chain combines TRBV5-1 with TRBJ2-5; TRBD2 aligns across 8 bases. CDR3 length: 15 amino acids. V dropped 1 base and J dropped 2; count of bases not matched to a gene: 4. Germline V lookup: CDR1 SGHRS, CDR2 YFSETQ. CDR3: CASSLSGGSQETQYF. The CDR3 region has the DNA TGCGCCAGCAGCTTGAGCGGGGGCAGTCAAGAGACCCAGTACTTC.

This clonotype turned up a few times. V is TRBV20-1 and J is TRBJ2-4; D may match TRBD1 or TRBD2 (5 bases each). V was shortened by 3 bases and J by 9 bases, with 12 bases between the two germline ends. Germline CDR1 reads DFQATT; CDR2 reads SNEGSKA (reference sequence). The CDR3 runs to 12 residues. The CDR3: CSASGTLGIQYF. In DNA form, the CDR3 reads TGCAGTGCTAGCGGGACCCTTGGCATTCAGTACTTC.

The chain joins TRBV20-1 to TRBJ1-2; D not certain. CDR1 and CDR2 (germline): DFQATT, SNEGSKA (reference sequence). The CDR3 length is 11 residues. The CDR3 sequence is CTALADYGYTF. Here the CDR3 DNA reads TGCACCGCGTTGGCTGACTATGGCTACACCTTC.

The chain carries TRBV15 and TRBJ2-1; D may be TRBD1 (6 bases). CDR3 size: 15 residues. Looked up from germline, CDR1 is LNHNV and CDR2 is YYDKDF (reference sequence). V dropped 1 base and J dropped 8 bases, with 15 bases sitting between them. CDR3 sequence (DNA): TGTGCCACCAGCAGAGTTTACAGGGCTGAGGATGAGCAGTTCTTC. This encodes CATSRVYRAEDEQFF.

This sequence joins TRBV20-1 and TRBJ2-5; D remains ambiguous. This CDR3 is 13 amino acids long. With 2 bases removed from V and 5 bases from J, the gap between germline ends came to 12 bases. Germline CDR1 reads DFQATT; CDR2 reads SNEGSKA (reference sequence). CDR3 bases: TGCAGTGCTAGAATTGGGGTCTTGGAGACCCAGTACTTC. Its translation is CSARIGVLETQYF.

V gene TRBV3-1 combines with J gene TRBJ2-7; D is ambiguous. Trimming removed 6 bases at V and 0 bases at J, with 15 bases between. This CDR3 spans 15 amino acids. Germline-derived CDR1 and CDR2 are LGHDT and YNNKEL (reference sequence). CDR3 nucleotides: TGTGCCAGCAGTCCTTCCATGGCTATCTCCTACGAGCAGTACTTC. As protein: CASSPSMAISYEQYF.

This clonotype has just a few counts. The chain couples TRBV18 to TRBJ2-5; D perhaps matches TRBD2 (5 bases). Germline CDR1 is KGHSH and CDR2 is LQKENI. V was cut by 7 bases and J by 1 base, with 10 bases left in between. The CDR3 sequence is 13 residues long. The CDR3 region has the DNA TGTGCCAGCTTCCGGGGTATCCAAGAGACCCAGTACTTC. This translates into CASFRGIQETQYF.

This clonotype appeared a few times. CDR3 protein: CSVEKTYNEQFF. CDR3 in DNA: TGCAGCGTTGAGAAGACCTACAATGAGCAGTTCTTC. The rearrangement links TRBV29-1 to TRBJ2-1; D remains unclear. Trimming took 3 bases from V and 2 from J, leaving 5 bases between them. CDR1 is SQVTM and CDR2 is ANQGSEA in the germline V gene. The CDR3 has 12 amino acids.

The chain joins TRBV19 to TRBJ2-3; either TRBD1 or TRBD2 may supply D (5 bases each). V lost 10 bases, J lost 6 bases, and 14 bases lay in between. The CDR3 spans 12 residues. Per the germline V gene, CDR1 is LNHDA and CDR2 is SQIVND (reference sequence). The CDR3 bases are TGTGCCACCGGGACCTCTGAGGATACGCAGTATTTT. Its translation is CATGTSEDTQYF.

The chain employs TRBV25-1 and TRBJ1-4, with D unresolved. Per the germline V gene, CDR1 is MGHDK and CDR2 is SYGVNS. This CDR3 contains 14 residues. Trimming took 4 bases from V and 4 from J, leaving 10 bases between them. The CDR3 is CASSAEIFNEKLFF. As DNA, the CDR3 is TGTGCCAGCAGTGCGGAAATCTTTAATGAAAAACTGTTTTTT.

This clonotype was picked up a small number of times. V and J are TRBV29-1 and TRBJ1-2; D ambiguous. Trimming removed 4 bases at V and 4 bases at J, with 16 bases between. Germline loops: CDR1 SQVTM, CDR2 ANQGSEA. The CDR3 length is 14 residues. The CDR3 DNA reads as TGCAGCGTTGGGTCGGGAAGTGGTGGCTATGGCTACACCTTC. This gives the protein CSVGSGSGGYGYTF.

This clonotype was seen at least ten times. This chain connects TRBV11-2 to TRBJ1-6, with unresolved D. Germline V lookup: CDR1 SGHAT, CDR2 FQNNGV. Deletions cut 5 bases from V and 3 bases from J, with 11 bases between. The CDR3 runs 15 residues. The CDR3 DNA reads TGTGCCAGCAGCCCAAGGCCGAGCTATAATTCACCCCTCCACTTT. Translated: CASSPRPSYNSPLHF. Looking up the rest from reference TRBV11-2 and TRBJ1-6 gives the full variable domain: EAGVAQSPRYKIIEKRQSVAFWCNPISGHATLYWYQQILGQGPKLLIQFQNNGVVDDSQLPKDRFSAERLKGVDSTLKIQPAKLEDSAVYLCASSPRPSYNSPLHFGNGTRLTVT.